This T cell receptor (beta chain) was identified in a study of T cell changes during pregnancy in multiple sclerosis. Data came from immunoSEQ multiplex PCR; TCRdb stores just in-frame clones and leaves some out. The data contain approximately 30,000 clones, roughly 87% of them singletons. Germline CDR1 reads SGHNT; CDR2 reads YYREEE (reference sequence). Trimming stripped 4 bases from V and 2 bases from J, with 16 bases between. There are 17 residues in the CDR3. Here the sequenced sample was CD8+ T cells from peripheral blood mononuclear cells, taken before pregnancy. This TCR was sampled from a female donor with multiple sclerosis, enrolled in a pregnancy study. The chain couples TRBV5-4 to TRBJ2-6; D is possibly TRBD1 (5 bases). CDR3 nucleotide sequence: TGTGCCAGCAGCCCCCCCCAGGGTACGCCTGGGGCCAACGTCCTGACTTTC. Protein sequence: CASSPPQGTPGANVLTF. Supplemented by reference TRBV5-4 and TRBJ2-6, the full variable domain reads ETGVTQSPTHLIKTRGQQVTLRCSSQSGHNTVSWYQQALGQGPQFIFQYYREEENGRGNFPPRFSGLQFPNYSSELNVNALELDDSALYLCASSPPQGTPGANVLTFGAGSRLTVL.